This T cell receptor (beta chain) originates from a study of blood T cell repertoires in COVID-19. The protocol was immunoSEQ multiplex PCR, while the TCRdb copy is restricted to in-frame clones and leaves out a portion. The sample records roughly 190,000 clones, more than 60% being singletons. With 4 bases clipped from V and 10 bases from J, the junction kept 13 bases outside the gene matches. Germline values: CDR1 MNHNS, CDR2 SASEGT. The CDR3 length is 16 residues. This TCR was sampled from a woman aged 50 to 60 with acute or convalescent COVID-19. The chain recombines TRBV6-1 with TRBJ2-1; 10 nucleotides match TRBD2. Sequencing input: peripheral blood. In DNA form, the CDR3 reads TGTGCCAGCAGTGCACCGACTAGCGGGTCCCGGGGGGAGCAGTTCTTC. Translating it yields CASSAPTSGSRGEQFF.